These T cell receptor beta chains were read from a single sample in a study of blood T cell repertoires in COVID-19. Assay: immunoSEQ multiplex PCR; the TCRdb copy retains only in-frame clones and omits some. This table holds 290,000 or so clones, roughly 90% found once. The sequenced material came from PBMCs or T cells enriched from blood (not recorded which). These receptor sequences come from a woman aged 25 to 39 who had recovered from COVID-19. The CDR3 runs from the conserved cysteine through the conserved F or W. Each record gives: CDR3 DNA, CDR3 protein, D gene, V gene, J gene, clone size. D genes are given only for firm matches. Size is stated for part of the rows, as once, few or many counts, or as a class when the clone is expanded.

DNA: TGTGCCAGCAGCCCAGGACTAGCGGGGCTCACAGATACGCAGTATTTT
CDR3: CASSPGLAGLTDTQYF
D: TRBD2
V: TRBV9
J: TRBJ2-3
size: NA

DNA: TGTGCCAGCAGCTTTACCGGCGGGAGGGCTGAGACCCAGTACTTC
CDR3: CASSFTGGRAETQYF
D: TRBD2
V: TRBV7-3
J: TRBJ2-5
size: NA

DNA: TGTGCCAGCAGCGTAAGGGACAGGGGGACCGGGGAGCTGTTTTTT
CDR3: CASSVRDRGTGELFF
D: TRBD1
V: TRBV9
J: TRBJ2-2
size: NA

DNA: TGCGCCAGCACCTTTGCTTGGGGTCGACAGGGTAGCGACAATGAGCAGTTCTTC
CDR3: CASTFAWGRQGSDNEQFF
D: TRBD1
V: TRBV5-1
J: TRBJ2-1
size: NA

DNA: TGTGCCAGCGGTCTAGCGGGGCGCACAGATACGCAGTATTTT
CDR3: CASGLAGRTDTQYF
D: TRBD2
V: TRBV2
J: TRBJ2-3
size: NA

DNA: TGTGCCAGCATTCCTAGCGGGAGGGATGAGCAGTTCTTC
CDR3: CASIPSGRDEQFF
D: TRBD2
V: TRBV2
J: TRBJ2-1
size: NA

DNA: TGTGCCAGCAGCCCAGGAAGCGGGAGCTCCTACAATGAGCAGTTCTTC
CDR3: CASSPGSGSSYNEQFF
D: TRBD2
V: TRBV9
J: TRBJ2-1
size: NA

DNA: TGTGCCAGCTCACCACCGGGGGCCACGAACACCGGGGAGCTGTTTTTT
CDR3: CASSPPGATNTGELFF
D: NA
V: TRBV18
J: TRBJ2-2
size: NA

DNA: TGTGCCAGTAGTAGAATTAGACAGACATTTCCTCAGCCCCAGCATTTT
CDR3: CASSRIRQTFPQPQHF
D: NA
V: TRBV19
J: TRBJ1-5
size: NA

DNA: TGTGCCAGCAGCCCAACCGGGACAGGGGCCAATCAGCCCCAGCATTTT
CDR3: CASSPTGTGANQPQHF
D: TRBD1
V: TRBV7-2
J: TRBJ1-5
size: NA

DNA: TGTGCCAGCAGCTCGGACAGGGTAGGGGAGCAGTACTTC
CDR3: CASSSDRVGEQYF
D: TRBD1
V: TRBV7-9
J: TRBJ2-7
size: NA

DNA: TGTGCCAGCTCAACGGGGGACCAAGAGACCCAGTACTTC
CDR3: CASSTGDQETQYF
D: NA
V: TRBV18
J: TRBJ2-5
size: NA

DNA: TGCGCCAGCAGTGGAAGGACAAGGGGCAACTATGGCTACACCTTC
CDR3: CASSGRTRGNYGYTF
D: NA
V: TRBV10-1
J: TRBJ1-2
size: once

DNA: TGTGCCAGCAGCTTTACGGGTTGGGGCAGCTCTGGGGCCAACGTCCTGACTTTC
CDR3: CASSFTGWGSSGANVLTF
D: NA
V: TRBV7-2
J: TRBJ2-6
size: NA

DNA: TGCGCCAGCAGCTTGATACAGGGAACTTCACCCCTCCACTTT
CDR3: CASSLIQGTSPLHF
D: NA
V: TRBV5-1
J: TRBJ1-6
size: once

DNA: TGTGCCAGCAGTGGGATGGTAGGCGGGGTTTACTACGAGCAGTACTTC
CDR3: CASSGMVGGVYYEQYF
D: NA
V: TRBV6-2/TRBV6-3
J: TRBJ2-7
size: NA

DNA: TGTGCCAGCTCACCACGCGGTGGGAGGATGGATAATTCACCCCTCCACTTT
CDR3: CASSPRGGRMDNSPLHF
D: NA
V: TRBV18
J: TRBJ1-6
size: NA

DNA: TGTGCCAGCAGCTTAGAACAGATGAACACTGAAGCTTTCTTT
CDR3: CASSLEQMNTEAFF
D: NA
V: TRBV7-6
J: TRBJ1-1
size: NA

DNA: TGTGCCAGCAGCTTAACTGTTGGGGCAGACAATGAGCAGTTCTTC
CDR3: CASSLTVGADNEQFF
D: NA
V: TRBV7-3
J: TRBJ2-1
size: NA

DNA: TGTGCCAGCAGAACGGGGGACAGGGCCCTCAATCAGCCCCAGCATTTT
CDR3: CASRTGDRALNQPQHF
D: TRBD1
V: TRBV28
J: TRBJ1-5
size: NA

DNA: TGTGCCAGCTCACCGGGACAGGGGGATGGCTACACCTTC
CDR3: CASSPGQGDGYTF
D: TRBD1
V: TRBV18
J: TRBJ1-2
size: NA

DNA: TGTGCCAGCACCCCATCGCTCGGGCTAGCGGGAACCTACGAGCAGTACTTC
CDR3: CASTPSLGLAGTYEQYF
D: TRBD2
V: TRBV7-9
J: TRBJ2-7
size: once

DNA: TGCGCCAGCAGCCAAGATTGGAGCGGGAGTACAGATACGCAGTATTTT
CDR3: CASSQDWSGSTDTQYF
D: TRBD2
V: TRBV4-3
J: TRBJ2-3
size: NA

DNA: TGCAGCGTTGACGGCCTAGCGGAGAGGTGGGCCCCAGATACGCAGTATTTT
CDR3: CSVDGLAERWAPDTQYF
D: TRBD2
V: TRBV29-1
J: TRBJ2-3
size: NA

DNA: TGTGCCGGCAGTACGACAGGGGCGGGGACTGAAGCTTTCTTT
CDR3: CAGSTTGAGTEAFF
D: TRBD1
V: TRBV27
J: TRBJ1-1
size: NA

DNA: TGTGCCAGCAGCTACCCCCGGGACTTCGAGCAGTACTTC
CDR3: CASSYPRDFEQYF
D: NA
V: TRBV11-2
J: TRBJ2-7
size: few

DNA: TGTGCCAGCAGCCGCTTCAGGCTTGACGGATACAATGAGCAGTTCTTC
CDR3: CASSRFRLDGYNEQFF
D: NA
V: TRBV25-1
J: TRBJ2-1
size: NA

DNA: TGCGCCAGCAGCCAAGATAAGGGACAGGGGGCGCCTAAGCAGTTCTTC
CDR3: CASSQDKGQGAPKQFF
D: TRBD1
V: TRBV4-3
J: TRBJ2-1
size: NA

DNA: TGTGCCAGCAGCCCAGCAGGGCCTAATGAAAAACTGTTTTTT
CDR3: CASSPAGPNEKLFF
D: NA
V: TRBV9
J: TRBJ1-4
size: once

DNA: TGTGCCAGCAGCGTAGGTATCCGGAACTATGGCTACACCTTC
CDR3: CASSVGIRNYGYTF
D: NA
V: TRBV9
J: TRBJ1-2
size: once

DNA: TGTGCCAGCACCGGTCAGCGAAACTACGAGCAGTACTTC
CDR3: CASTGQRNYEQYF
D: NA
V: TRBV2
J: TRBJ2-7
size: NA

DNA: TGCGCCAGCAGCTTTATTGAGCGCGACACCGGGGAGCTGTTTTTT
CDR3: CASSFIERDTGELFF
D: NA
V: TRBV5-1
J: TRBJ2-2
size: NA

DNA: TGTGCCAGCAGCCTACTAGCGGGAGAAAGGAGTGAGCAGTTCTTC
CDR3: CASSLLAGERSEQFF
D: TRBD2
V: TRBV14
J: TRBJ2-1
size: NA

DNA: TGTGCCAGCAGCTTGGGGTCTACTAGCACAGATACGCAGTATTTT
CDR3: CASSLGSTSTDTQYF
D: NA
V: TRBV5-6
J: TRBJ2-3
size: NA

DNA: TGCGCCAGCACCCAAGGGGGCAACTATGGCTACACCTTC
CDR3: CASTQGGNYGYTF
D: TRBD1
V: TRBV5-1
J: TRBJ1-2
size: NA

DNA: TGTGCCAGCACCCTGAGGAGGGACACTGAAGCTTTCTTT
CDR3: CASTLRRDTEAFF
D: NA
V: TRBV12-3/TRBV12-4
J: TRBJ1-1
size: NA

DNA: TGTGCCAGCAGCTTAGGGTTACTAGCGGGAGACACAGATACGCAGTATTTT
CDR3: CASSLGLLAGDTDTQYF
D: TRBD2
V: TRBV7-2
J: TRBJ2-3
size: NA

DNA: TGCAGTGCTAGCGTCGGTTCACCCCTCCACTTT
CDR3: CSASVGSPLHF
D: NA
V: TRBV20-1
J: TRBJ1-6
size: NA

DNA: TGCGCCAGCAGCTTGGCCGGGACAGGGGTATACAATGAGCAGTTCTTC
CDR3: CASSLAGTGVYNEQFF
D: TRBD1
V: TRBV5-1
J: TRBJ2-1
size: NA

DNA: TGTGCCAGCAACTACGGACAGGGGGATCAGCCCCAGCATTTT
CDR3: CASNYGQGDQPQHF
D: TRBD1
V: TRBV7-2
J: TRBJ1-5
size: NA